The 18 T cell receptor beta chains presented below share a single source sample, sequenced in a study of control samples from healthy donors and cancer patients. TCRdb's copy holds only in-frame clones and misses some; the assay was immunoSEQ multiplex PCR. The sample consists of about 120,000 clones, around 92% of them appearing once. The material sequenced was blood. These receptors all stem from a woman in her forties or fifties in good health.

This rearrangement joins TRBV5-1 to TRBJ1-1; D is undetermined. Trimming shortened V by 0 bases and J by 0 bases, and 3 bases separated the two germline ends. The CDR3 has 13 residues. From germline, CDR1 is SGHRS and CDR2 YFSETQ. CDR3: CASSLEMNTEAFF. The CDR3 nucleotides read TGCGCCAGCAGCTTGGAGATGAACACTGAAGCTTTCTTT.

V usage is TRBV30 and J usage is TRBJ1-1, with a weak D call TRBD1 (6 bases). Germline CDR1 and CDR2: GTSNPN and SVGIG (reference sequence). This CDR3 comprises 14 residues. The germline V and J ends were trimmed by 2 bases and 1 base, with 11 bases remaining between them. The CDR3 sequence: CAWSLGTSNTEAFF. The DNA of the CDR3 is TGTGCCTGGAGTCTCGGGACATCGAACACTGAAGCTTTCTTT.

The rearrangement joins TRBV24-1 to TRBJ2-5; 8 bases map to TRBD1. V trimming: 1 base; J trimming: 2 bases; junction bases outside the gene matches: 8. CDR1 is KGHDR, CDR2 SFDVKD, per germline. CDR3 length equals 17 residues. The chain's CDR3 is CATSDFIGGTGQETQYF. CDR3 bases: TGTGCCACCAGTGATTTCATTGGTGGGACAGGTCAAGAGACCCAGTACTTC.

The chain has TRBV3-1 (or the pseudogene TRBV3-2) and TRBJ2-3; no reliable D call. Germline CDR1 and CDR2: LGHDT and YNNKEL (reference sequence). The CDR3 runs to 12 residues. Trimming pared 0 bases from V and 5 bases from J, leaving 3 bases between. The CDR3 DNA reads TGTGCCAGCAGCCAAGATGGAGATACGCAGTATTTT. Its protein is CASSQDGDTQYF.

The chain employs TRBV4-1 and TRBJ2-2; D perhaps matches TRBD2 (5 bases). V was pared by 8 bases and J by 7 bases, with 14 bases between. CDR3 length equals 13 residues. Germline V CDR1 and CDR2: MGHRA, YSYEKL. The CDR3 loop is CASSNGVGGELFF. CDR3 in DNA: TGCGCCAGCTCCAACGGGGTGGGCGGGGAGCTGTTTTTT.

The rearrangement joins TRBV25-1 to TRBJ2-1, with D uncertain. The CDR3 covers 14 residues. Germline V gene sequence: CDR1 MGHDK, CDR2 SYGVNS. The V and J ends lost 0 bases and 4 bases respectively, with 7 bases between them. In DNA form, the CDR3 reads TGTGCCAGCAGTGAATATAAAGGATACAATGAGCAGTTCTTC. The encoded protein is CASSEYKGYNEQFF.

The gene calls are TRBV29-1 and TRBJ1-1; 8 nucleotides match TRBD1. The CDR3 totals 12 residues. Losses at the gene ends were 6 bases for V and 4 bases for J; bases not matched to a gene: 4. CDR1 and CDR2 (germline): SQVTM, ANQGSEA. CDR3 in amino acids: CSVGQGGTEAFF. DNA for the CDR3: TGCAGCGTCGGACAGGGCGGCACTGAAGCTTTCTTT. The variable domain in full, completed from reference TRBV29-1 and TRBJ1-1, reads SAVISQKPSRDICQRGTSLTIQCQVDSQVTMMFWYRQQPGQSLTLIATANQGSEATYESGFVIDKFPISRPNLTFSTLTVSNMSPEDSSIYLCSVGQGGTEAFFGQGTRLTVV.

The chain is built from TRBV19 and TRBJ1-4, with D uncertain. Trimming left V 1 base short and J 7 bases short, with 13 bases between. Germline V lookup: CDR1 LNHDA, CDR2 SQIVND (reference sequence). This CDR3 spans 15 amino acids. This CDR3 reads CASSIGTQAGEKLFF. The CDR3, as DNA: TGTGCCAGTAGTATAGGGACCCAGGCGGGTGAAAAACTGTTTTTT.

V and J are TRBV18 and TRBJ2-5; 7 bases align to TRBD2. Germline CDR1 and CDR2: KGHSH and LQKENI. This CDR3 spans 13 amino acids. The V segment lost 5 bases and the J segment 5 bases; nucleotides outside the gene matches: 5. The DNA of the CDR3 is TGTGCCAGCTCAACCGGACTAGACGAGACCCAGTACTTC. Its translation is CASSTGLDETQYF. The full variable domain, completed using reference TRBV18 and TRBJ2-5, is NAGVMQNPRHLVRRRGQEARLRCSPMKGHSHVYWYRQLPEEGLKFMVYLQKENIIDESGMPKERFSAEFPKEGPSILRIQQVVRGDSAAYFCASSTGLDETQYFGPGTRLLVL.

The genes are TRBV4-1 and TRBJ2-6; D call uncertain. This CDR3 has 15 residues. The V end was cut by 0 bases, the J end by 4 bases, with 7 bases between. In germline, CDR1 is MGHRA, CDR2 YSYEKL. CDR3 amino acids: CASSQDPWGANVLTF. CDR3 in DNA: TGCGCCAGCAGCCAAGACCCCTGGGGGGCCAACGTCCTGACTTTC.

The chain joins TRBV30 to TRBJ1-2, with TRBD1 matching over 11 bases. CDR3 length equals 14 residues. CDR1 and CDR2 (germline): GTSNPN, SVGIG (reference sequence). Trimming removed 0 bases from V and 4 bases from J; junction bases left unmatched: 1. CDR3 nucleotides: TGTGCCTGGAGTGTAGGACAGGGGGCCTATGGCTACACCTTC. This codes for CAWSVGQGAYGYTF.

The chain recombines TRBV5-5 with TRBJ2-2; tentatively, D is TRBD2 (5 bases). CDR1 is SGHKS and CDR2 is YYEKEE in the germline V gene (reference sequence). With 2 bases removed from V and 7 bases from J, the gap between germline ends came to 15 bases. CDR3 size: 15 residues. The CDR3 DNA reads TGTGCCAGCAGCTTATTACGCCCGGGGATCGGGGAGCTGTTTTTT. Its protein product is CASSLLRPGIGELFF.

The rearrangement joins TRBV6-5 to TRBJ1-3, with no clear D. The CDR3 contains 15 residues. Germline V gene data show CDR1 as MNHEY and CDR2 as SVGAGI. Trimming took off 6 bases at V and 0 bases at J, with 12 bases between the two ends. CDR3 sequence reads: CASRSSRYSGNTIYF. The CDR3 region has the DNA TGTGCCAGCAGGAGCAGTCGATACTCTGGAAACACCATATATTTT.

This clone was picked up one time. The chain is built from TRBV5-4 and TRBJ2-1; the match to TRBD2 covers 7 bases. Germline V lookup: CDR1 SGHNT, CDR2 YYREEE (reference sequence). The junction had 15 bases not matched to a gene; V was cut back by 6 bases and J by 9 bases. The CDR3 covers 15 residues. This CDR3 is CASIMGGSVPSEQFF. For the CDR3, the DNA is TGTGCCAGCATTATGGGGGGGAGTGTCCCGAGTGAGCAGTTCTTC.

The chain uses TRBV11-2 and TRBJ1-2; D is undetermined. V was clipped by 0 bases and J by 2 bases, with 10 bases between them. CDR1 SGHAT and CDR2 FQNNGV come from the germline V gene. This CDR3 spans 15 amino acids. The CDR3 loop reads CASSLDFRGNYGYTF. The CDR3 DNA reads TGTGCCAGCAGCTTAGATTTCCGGGGAAACTATGGCTACACCTTC.

The CDR3 DNA reads as TGTGCCAGCAGTGCCCGACGGGAAAGTGAAGCTTTCTTT. It yields the protein CASSARRESEAFF. The gene calls are TRBV27 and TRBJ1-1; no definite D call. V was clipped by 5 bases and J by 7 bases, with 14 bases between them. There are 13 residues in the CDR3. Germline V lookup: CDR1 MNHEY, CDR2 SMNVEV (reference sequence).

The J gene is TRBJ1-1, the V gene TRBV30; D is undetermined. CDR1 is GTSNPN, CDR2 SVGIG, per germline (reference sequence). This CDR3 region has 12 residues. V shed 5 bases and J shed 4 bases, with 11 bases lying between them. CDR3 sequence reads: CAWYAETTEAFF. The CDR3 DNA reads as TGTGCCTGGTATGCGGAAACCACTGAAGCTTTCTTT.

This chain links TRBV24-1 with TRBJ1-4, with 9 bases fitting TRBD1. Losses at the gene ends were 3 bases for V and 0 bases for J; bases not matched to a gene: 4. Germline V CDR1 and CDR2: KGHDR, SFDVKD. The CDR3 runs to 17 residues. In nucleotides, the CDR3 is TGTGCCACCAGTGATCAGGACAGGGGAGCAACTAATGAAAAACTGTTTTTT. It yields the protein CATSDQDRGATNEKLFF.